The sample holds one count of the clone carrying this T cell receptor (beta chain). This sample was taken from a study of blood T cell repertoires in COVID-19. Turning to the study itself: Donors in the United States, Italy and Spain gave samples during acute or convalescent COVID-19. The analysed material was cDNA or gDNA that came from T cells, B-cell-depleted T cells, or PBMCs.

Authors' data handling: Quantification of nucleated cells was approximated via reference gene primer amplification. TCRdb keeps only in-frame clones here, not all; method: immunoSEQ multiplex PCR. V, J and clone size are taken as reported in that table, and D and trimming were inferred from the DNA itself. The table shows some 28,000 clones, with roughly 85% occurring only once. Trimming left V 4 bases short and J 2 bases short, with 8 bases between. The CDR3 spans 14 residues. Germline V gives CDR1 SNHLY, CDR2 FYNNEI. Input material: peripheral blood. V gene TRBV2 combines with J gene TRBJ1-4, with a possible D match to TRBD1 (5 bases). This clonotype was obtained from a human donor in a cohort sampled during active COVID-19. The CDR3 nucleotides are TGTGCCAGCAGTGCAGGGCGGACTAATGAAAAACTGTTTTTT. The encoded protein is CASSAGRTNEKLFF.